Following are 24 T cell receptor beta chains from one sample sequenced in a study of cytomegalovirus exposure and HLA in healthy donors. The PCR was carried out with 60 Vbeta primers and 13 Jbeta primers. Clones were read by immunoSEQ multiplex PCR, and TCRdb kept only the in-frame ones, dropping some. The table lists roughly 110,000 clones, 70% to 80% of them singletons. Sequencing input: PBMCs. These receptor sequences come from a man younger than 35 in good health and CMV-seronegative.

The chain has TRBV14 and TRBJ2-4; TRBD2 is a possible D gene (6 bases). Trimming removed 4 bases from V and 9 bases from J, with 13 bases in between. This CDR3 has 13 amino acids. Germline V gene lookup returns CDR1 SGHDN and CDR2 FVKESK. The CDR3 DNA follows: TGTGCCAGCAGCCGGGGGGTCGGATCCATTCAGTACTTC. This translates into CASSRGVGSIQYF. Full variable domain (missing parts from reference TRBV14 and TRBJ2-4): EAGVTQFPSHSVIEKGQTVTLRCDPISGHDNLYWYRRVMGKEIKFLLHFVKESKQDESGMPNNRFLAERTGGTYSTLKVQPAELEDSGVYFCASSRGVGSIQYFGAGTRLSVL.

This rearrangement joins TRBV19 to TRBJ2-2; no firm D call. The CDR3 runs to 15 residues. Trimming took off 6 bases at V and 3 bases at J, with 14 bases between the two ends. The germline V gene encodes CDR1 LNHDA and CDR2 SQIVND (reference sequence). CDR3 sequence: CASSLPPLDTGELFF. DNA for the CDR3: TGTGCCAGTAGCCTACCCCCATTGGACACCGGGGAGCTGTTTTTT.

This clone was counted a few times. CDR3 DNA sequence: TGTGCCAGTAGTAGTGGAGGGTTCACTGAAGCTTTCTTT. Translated: CASSSGGFTEAFF. The V call is TRBV19, the J call TRBJ1-1; no clear D gene. CDR3 size: 13 residues. Germline CDR1 reads LNHDA; CDR2 reads SQIVND (reference sequence). Trimming stripped 4 bases from V and 4 bases from J, with 10 bases between.

The chain combines TRBV5-4 with TRBJ2-7, with D perhaps matching TRBD1 (6 bases). V gave up 4 bases and J gave up 6 bases, with 11 bases separating them. CDR1 and CDR2 from the germline V gene are SGHNT and YYREEE (reference sequence). This CDR3 has 12 amino acids. The CDR3 DNA sequence: TGTGCCAGCAGCGCTACAGGGTCCGAGCAGTACTTC. This translates into CASSATGSEQYF. Full variable domain (missing parts from reference TRBV5-4 and TRBJ2-7): ETGVTQSPTHLIKTRGQQVTLRCSSQSGHNTVSWYQQALGQGPQFIFQYYREEENGRGNFPPRFSGLQFPNYSSELNVNALELDDSALYLCASSATGSEQYFGPGTRLTVT.

The gene calls are TRBV19 and TRBJ2-7; D possibly corresponds to TRBD1 (6 bases). This CDR3 has 14 residues. The germline gives CDR1 LNHDA, CDR2 SQIVND (reference sequence). V lost 7 bases, J lost 2 bases, and 15 bases lay in between. The DNA of the CDR3 is TGTGCCAGTATCCCTCCAGGGGCTACCTACGAGCAGTACTTC. Amino acid sequence: CASIPPGATYEQYF.

The chain carries TRBV9 and TRBJ2-1, with a tentative D call TRBD1 (5 bases). CDR3 length: 15 residues. Germline lookup yields CDR1 SGDLS and CDR2 YYNGEE. V dropped 0 bases and J dropped 6 bases, with 13 bases sitting between them. The CDR3 bases are TGTGCCAGCAGCGTAGCTGGACAACCGTCCAATGAGCAGTTCTTC. It translates to CASSVAGQPSNEQFF.

The chain uses TRBV7-9 and TRBJ2-3; D unresolved. Germline V CDR1 and CDR2: SEHNR, FQNEAQ (reference sequence). Trimming pared 7 bases from V and 2 bases from J, leaving 16 bases between. The CDR3 is 15 amino acids. The CDR3 region has the DNA TGTGCCAGCAAGTGGTCGGCGGATTTCACAGATACGCAGTATTTT. Amino acid sequence: CASKWSADFTDTQYF. Full variable domain (missing parts from reference TRBV7-9 and TRBJ2-3): DTGVSQNPRHKITKRGQNVTFRCDPISEHNRLYWYRQTLGQGPEFLTYFQNEAQLEKSRLLSDRFSAERPKGSFSTLEIQRTEQGDSAMYLCASKWSADFTDTQYFGPGTRLTVL.

V usage is TRBV15 and J usage is TRBJ1-2; the D gene is possibly TRBD1 (5 bases). Germline V lookup: CDR1 LNHNV, CDR2 YYDKDF (reference sequence). The CDR3 sequence is 18 residues long. V lost 4 bases and J lost 4, with 25 bases in between. The CDR3 DNA reads as TGTGCCACCAGCAAAGTCGGGACTATCGACTTTGGGGGCTATGGCTACACCTTC. Translation: CATSKVGTIDFGGYGYTF.

The rearrangement joins TRBV27 to TRBJ2-7, with D unresolved. Germline-derived CDR1 and CDR2 are MNHEY and SMNVEV (reference sequence). This CDR3 contains 13 residues. V shed 6 bases and J shed 0 bases, with 9 bases lying between them. The CDR3 loop is CASRPHGSYEQYF. CDR3 coding DNA: TGTGCCAGCAGGCCCCACGGCTCCTACGAGCAGTACTTC.

The table lists this clone with a few counts. J is TRBJ1-2 and V is TRBV5-8; no clear D. This CDR3 region has 13 residues. Germline V gives CDR1 SGHTS, CDR2 YDEGEE. Trimming removed 2 bases from V and 3 bases from J, with 8 bases in between. In DNA form, the CDR3 reads TGTGCCAGCAGCTTTGGCTCCGACTATGGCTACACCTTC. This translates into CASSFGSDYGYTF.

The chain carries TRBV28 and TRBJ1-1; D ambiguous. Germline loops: CDR1 MDHEN, CDR2 SYDVKM. Deletions cut 4 bases from V and 3 bases from J, with 18 bases between. CDR3 length: 16 residues. CDR3 nucleotides: TGTGCCAGCAGTTCTGGGATCGCATACGGGGACACTGAAGCTTTCTTT. Its translation: CASSSGIAYGDTEAFF.

This chain links TRBV5-6 with TRBJ2-2, with D unresolved. The CDR3 is made up of 12 amino acids. With 4 bases removed from V and 3 bases from J, the gap between germline ends came to 4 bases. Germline V gene data show CDR1 as SGHDT and CDR2 as YYEEEE. The CDR3 DNA sequence: TGTGCCAGCAGCCCATACACCGGGGAGCTGTTTTTT. This gives the protein CASSPYTGELFF.

The chain couples TRBV5-4 to TRBJ2-1; the match to TRBD2 covers 8 bases. The J segment lost 7 bases and the V segment lost 2 bases, leaving 5 bases of the junction unmatched. In germline, CDR1 is SGHNT, CDR2 YYREEE (reference sequence). The CDR3 extends over 14 amino acids. DNA for the CDR3: TGTGCCAGCAGCTTAGCGGGGGATTGGAATGAGCAGTTCTTC. Protein product: CASSLAGDWNEQFF.

The CDR3 sequence: CASRKAGSYNEQFF. Here the CDR3 DNA reads TGTGCCAGCAGGAAAGCGGGCTCCTACAATGAGCAGTTCTTC. The V and J genes are TRBV27 and TRBJ2-1; D may be TRBD2 (6 bases). The germline V and J ends were trimmed by 6 bases and 0 bases, with 9 bases remaining between them. From germline, CDR1 is MNHEY and CDR2 SMNVEV (reference sequence). The CDR3 totals 14 residues.

This chain uses TRBV10-1 with TRBJ2-7; 10 bases match TRBD1. The germline V gene encodes CDR1 WNHNN and CDR2 SYGVQD (reference sequence). V shed 8 bases and J 4 bases; nucleotides not matched to a gene: 11. The CDR3 length is 15 residues. CDR3 nucleotide sequence: TGCGCCAGCTATCCCGGGACAGGGGTCACTTACGAGCAGTACTTC. Translated: CASYPGTGVTYEQYF.

This clone showed up just a few times. The V gene is TRBV6-5, the J gene TRBJ1-1; D remains unclear. The V gene lost 6 bases and the J gene lost 1 base, with 12 bases spanning the gap. CDR1 and CDR2 (germline): MNHEY, SVGAGI. This CDR3 region has 14 residues. CDR3 sequence: CASRLRAGNTEAFF. As DNA, the CDR3 is TGTGCCAGCAGACTTAGGGCGGGGAACACTGAAGCTTTCTTT.

This clone was detected only once. The J gene is TRBJ2-1, the V gene TRBV14, with TRBD2 matching over 7 bases. The CDR3 has 16 amino acids. Germline loops: CDR1 SGHDN, CDR2 FVKESK. V was clipped by 0 bases and J by 10 bases; unmatched bases: 12. CDR3 sequence (DNA): TGTGCCAGCAGCCAAGATGAGGGACTACCCGCCCGGGAGCAGTTCTTC. Translation: CASSQDEGLPAREQFF.

V and J are TRBV7-6 and TRBJ2-1, with D perhaps matching TRBD2 (6 bases). Germline CDR1 reads SGHVS; CDR2 reads FNYEAQ. The CDR3 runs to 16 residues. V gave up 2 bases and J gave up 0 bases, with 11 bases separating them. The CDR3 DNA sequence: TGTGCCAGCAGCTTATGGTCGGGGGTCTCCTACAATGAGCAGTTCTTC. This codes for CASSLWSGVSYNEQFF. The full variable domain, in which reference TRBV7-6 and TRBJ2-1 provide the parts outside the CDR3, is GAGVSQSPRYKVTKRGQDVALRCDPISGHVSLYWYRQALGQGPEFLTYFNYEAQQDKSGLPNDRFSAERPEGSISTLTIQRTEQRDSAMYRCASSLWSGVSYNEQFFGPGTRLTVL.

The V call is TRBV6-5, the J call TRBJ2-5; tentatively, D is TRBD2 (7 bases). The ends were cut back, 5 bases at V and 5 bases at J, with 15 bases in the middle. This CDR3 region has 14 residues. Germline CDR1 and CDR2: MNHEY and SVGAGI. The CDR3 region is CASSEGGGYETQYF. As DNA, the CDR3 is TGTGCCAGCAGTGAAGGGGGGGGGTACGAGACCCAGTACTTC.

The rearrangement uses TRBV7-9 and TRBJ2-3; D remains unclear. Germline CDR1 and CDR2: SEHNR and FQNEAQ (reference sequence). The CDR3 consists of 13 residues. Trimming shortened V by 3 bases and J by 0 bases, and 4 bases separated the two germline ends. CDR3 region: CASSFLSTDTQYF. The CDR3 DNA reads TGTGCCAGCAGCTTTCTGAGCACAGATACGCAGTATTTT.

Note on this clone: One junction end disagrees with the germline gene, perhaps due to a read error. The chain carries TRBV7-9 and TRBJ1-2; 8 bases map to TRBD1. CDR1 is SEHNR, CDR2 FQNEAQ, per germline (reference sequence). This CDR3 has 12 residues. The CDR3 bases are TGTTCCAGCAGCTTAGACAGGGGAGGCTACACCTTC. Its protein is CSSSLDRGGYTF.

CDR3 nucleotides: TGTGCCAGTAGTATTGGCCGGGGGAGGTATAGGTACACTGAAGCTTTCTTT. Translated, it gives CASSIGRGRYRYTEAFF. V is TRBV19 and J is TRBJ1-1; TRBD1 is a possible D gene (5 bases). With 3 bases removed from V and 3 bases from J, the gap between germline ends came to 20 bases. Germline V lookup: CDR1 LNHDA, CDR2 SQIVND (reference sequence). The CDR3 totals 17 residues. Full variable domain (rest looked up from reference TRBV19 and TRBJ1-1): DGGITQSPKYLFRKEGQNVTLSCEQNLNHDAMYWYRQDPGQGLRLIYYSQIVNDFQKGDIAEGYSVSREKKESFPLTVTSAQKNPTAFYLCASSIGRGRYRYTEAFFGQGTRLTVV.

This clone was detected a few times. This sequence joins TRBV10-3 and TRBJ1-4, with TRBD1 matching 11 bases. The J segment lost 7 bases and the V segment lost 6 bases, leaving 4 bases of the junction unmatched. The CDR3 runs to 14 residues. Looked up from germline, CDR1 is ENHRY and CDR2 is SYGVKD. DNA for the CDR3: TGTGCCATCAGCCGGGACAGGGGGGTTGAAAAACTGTTTTTT. Translated, it gives CAISRDRGVEKLFF.

This clone was found a few times. The chain combines TRBV5-6 with TRBJ1-2; 9 bases line up with TRBD1. Trimming cost V 6 bases and J 4 bases; bases outside gene matches: 7. Germline CDR1 reads SGHDT; CDR2 reads YYEEEE. CDR3 length: 14 residues. The CDR3, as DNA: TGTGCCAGCACCTCCGGGACAGGGAGCTATGGCTACACCTTC. It yields the protein CASTSGTGSYGYTF. The full variable domain, with the rest looked up from reference TRBV5-6 and TRBJ1-2, is DAGVTQSPTHLIKTRGQQVTLRCSPKSGHDTVSWYQQALGQGPQFIFQYYEEEERQRGNFPDRFSGHQFPNYSSELNVNALLLGDSALYLCASTSGTGSYGYTFGSGTRLTVV.